This is a list of T cell receptor beta chains from one sample in a study of cytomegalovirus exposure and HLA in healthy donors. Some clones are missing from TCRdb's copy, which holds only in-frame ones; the method was immunoSEQ multiplex PCR. The table shows 250,000 or so clones, with around 90% occurring only once. Specimen: PBMCs. The receptors originated from a girl aged 2 to 10 in good health and CMV-seronegative. Both conserved end residues are part of each CDR3. The size field is filled for only some rows; it gives once, few, many or a size class.

V gene: TRBV7-2; J gene: TRBJ2-2; clone size: .; CDR3 protein: CASKREIGELFF
V gene: TRBV29-1; J gene: TRBJ1-1; clone size: .; CDR3 protein: CSVEDRQGNTEAFF
V gene: TRBV5-4; J gene: TRBJ2-5; clone size: .; CDR3 protein: CASSLLLAGGPETQYF
V gene: TRBV2; J gene: TRBJ2-1; clone size: .; CDR3 protein: CASKSGLAGVSSYNEQFF
V gene: TRBV20-1; J gene: TRBJ2-5; clone size: .; CDR3 protein: CSATVETQYF
V gene: TRBV29-1; J gene: TRBJ2-1; clone size: .; CDR3 protein: CSVLAGGPGEQFF
V gene: TRBV5-6; J gene: TRBJ2-3; clone size: .; CDR3 protein: CASSFPASGSGTDTQYF
V gene: TRBV30; J gene: TRBJ2-7; clone size: .; CDR3 protein: CAWSKGKGLAGSNEQYF
V gene: TRBV29-1; J gene: TRBJ1-1; clone size: .; CDR3 protein: CSVGGTGNTEAFF
V gene: TRBV5-4; J gene: TRBJ1-6; clone size: .; CDR3 protein: CASSLEGGSNSPLHF
V gene: TRBV10-3; J gene: TRBJ2-7; clone size: .; CDR3 protein: CASGTSAAYEQYF
V gene: TRBV6-5; J gene: TRBJ2-7; clone size: once; CDR3 protein: CASSGVPGSYEQYF
V gene: TRBV18; J gene: TRBJ1-3; clone size: few; CDR3 protein: CASSPQGLYFSGNTIYF
V gene: TRBV27; J gene: TRBJ2-7; clone size: .; CDR3 protein: CASSLWRDGYEQYF
V gene: TRBV5-4; J gene: TRBJ2-3; clone size: once; CDR3 protein: CASRYGGISTDTQYF
V gene: TRBV6-6; J gene: TRBJ2-1; clone size: .; CDR3 protein: CASSDDSHSYNEQFF
V gene: TRBV9; J gene: TRBJ2-2; clone size: once; CDR3 protein: CASSVGPWSGGPTGGELFF
V gene: TRBV2; J gene: TRBJ2-7; clone size: .; CDR3 protein: CASSEQQGAYEQYF
V gene: TRBV11-1; J gene: TRBJ2-5; clone size: .; CDR3 protein: CASSIGQGGETQYF
V gene: TRBV5-5; J gene: TRBJ1-2; clone size: .; CDR3 protein: CASTPLPTASYGYTF
V gene: TRBV7-9; J gene: TRBJ1-1; clone size: .; CDR3 protein: CASSPPNPPPEAFF
V gene: TRBV11-2; J gene: TRBJ1-5; clone size: .; CDR3 protein: CASSLSINQPQHF
V gene: TRBV2; J gene: TRBJ2-5; clone size: .; CDR3 protein: CASSERLVRETQYF
V gene: TRBV5-6; J gene: TRBJ2-5; clone size: .; CDR3 protein: CASSATGTSESQYF
V gene: TRBV25-1; J gene: TRBJ1-2; clone size: .; CDR3 protein: CASSEWAAYGYTF
V gene: TRBV7-6; J gene: TRBJ2-5; clone size: .; CDR3 protein: CASSPTSKKTQYF
V gene: TRBV2; J gene: TRBJ1-4; clone size: once; CDR3 protein: CASSDPAGANEKLFF
V gene: TRBV6-4; J gene: TRBJ2-1; clone size: .; CDR3 protein: CASSDSSLLDEQFF
V gene: TRBV7-9; J gene: TRBJ1-2; clone size: .; CDR3 protein: CASSLAGVDGYTF
V gene: TRBV4-1; J gene: TRBJ2-7; clone size: .; CDR3 protein: CASSQESRGGLPFSYEQYF
V gene: TRBV28; J gene: TRBJ1-6; clone size: .; CDR3 protein: CASTIYRDYNSPLHF
V gene: TRBV19; J gene: TRBJ1-1; clone size: .; CDR3 protein: CASNPTGKINTEAFF